This record looks at one TCR beta chain sequence and its context. This record comes from a study of cytomegalovirus exposure and HLA in healthy donors. The wider study: Most genotyped donors, over 70% of more than 300, had Caucasian-associated genetic ancestry.

Germline CDR1 MDHEN, CDR2 SYDVKM. CDR3 length: 15 amino acids. V was pared by 4 bases and J by 2 bases, with 7 bases of the junction left unmatched. The primer mix had 60 Vbeta and 13 Jbeta primers. Some clones are missing from TCRdb's copy, which holds only in-frame ones; the method was immunoSEQ multiplex PCR. This table has roughly 140,000 clones, roughly 78% appearing once. The rearrangement links TRBV28 to TRBJ1-2; TRBD1 matches 7 bases. This sequence originates from a man aged 50 or older in good health and CMV-seropositive. Sequenced material: PBMCs. The CDR3 protein is CASSSAGQPNYGYTF. DNA for the CDR3: TGTGCCAGCAGTTCCGCGGGACAGCCAAACTATGGCTACACCTTC.